What follows describes a single T cell receptor (beta chain). Antigen specificity is unknown. This entry comes from a study of cytomegalovirus exposure and HLA in healthy donors. V was clipped by 6 bases and J by 4 bases; unmatched bases: 20. The CDR3 runs 19 residues. CDR1 SNHLY and CDR2 FYNNEI come from the germline V gene. Study outcomes and limitations: Most TCR sequences were seen very rarely across donors, but some public TCRs occurred in many. The study listed approximately 170 cytomegalovirus-associated TCR beta chains.

Here immunoSEQ multiplex PCR was the method, and the copy in TCRdb shows in-frame clones only, minus some. The data hold under 200,000 clones, with roughly 89% observed a single time. The study drew the donors from its roughly 130-subject validation cohort, separate from the 666-subject first cohort. The chain has TRBV2 and TRBJ2-1; 8 nucleotides align to TRBD2. This TCR came from a woman younger than 30 in good health and CMV-seropositive. Material for sequencing was PBMCs. DNA for the CDR3: TGTGCCAGCAGCCCCCGGCGGGGGGCCCTACCCCTCTTATACAATGAGCAGTTCTTC. Protein product: CASSPRRGALPLLYNEQFF.